This TCR beta chain was obtained from a study of PD-1 blockade in classical Hodgkin lymphoma. Findings of the study overall: Before treatment, complete responders showed about the same diversity as newly diagnosed patients. Patients excluded were those beginning nivolumab under 1 year after ASCT. Newly diagnosed patients had baseline TCR diversity that was reportedly lower than that of healthy donors. Diversity in CD4+ TCRs, unlike that measured in CD8+ TCRs, had risen significantly by C4D1.

Germline V CDR1 and CDR2: MDHEN, SYDVKM. V was pared by 4 bases and J by 0 bases, with 6 bases between. This CDR3 contains 13 residues. This clone was recorded only once. The antigen is not known. Generated by immunoSEQ multiplex PCR, the TCRdb table keeps only in-frame clones and is missing some. Here the sample spans some 90,000 clones, more than 80% being singletons. Time point reported: cycle 4 day 1 (C4D1), after more than five weeks of nivolumab. In every patient, relapse followed autologous stem cell transplantation, while exposure to brentuximab vedotin differed. This TCR derives from a human donor with classical Hodgkin lymphoma. V and J are TRBV28 and TRBJ1-1; D unresolved. The sequences come from peripheral blood mononuclear cells (PBMCs), collected before the fourth cycle of nivolumab. CDR3: CASSSSVNTEAFF. The CDR3 DNA is TGTGCCAGCAGTTCCTCCGTGAACACTGAAGCTTTCTTT.